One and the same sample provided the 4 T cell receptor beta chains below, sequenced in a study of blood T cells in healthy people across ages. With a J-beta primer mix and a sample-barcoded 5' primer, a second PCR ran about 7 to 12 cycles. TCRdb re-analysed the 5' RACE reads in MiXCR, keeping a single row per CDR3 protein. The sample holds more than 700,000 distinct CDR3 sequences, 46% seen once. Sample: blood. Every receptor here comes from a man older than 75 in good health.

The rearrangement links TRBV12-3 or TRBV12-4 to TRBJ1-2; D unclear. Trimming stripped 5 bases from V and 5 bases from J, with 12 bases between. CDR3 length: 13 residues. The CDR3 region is CASSLEEVYGYTF. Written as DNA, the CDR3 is TGTGCCAGCAGTCTCGAAGAGGTTTATGGCTACACCTTC.

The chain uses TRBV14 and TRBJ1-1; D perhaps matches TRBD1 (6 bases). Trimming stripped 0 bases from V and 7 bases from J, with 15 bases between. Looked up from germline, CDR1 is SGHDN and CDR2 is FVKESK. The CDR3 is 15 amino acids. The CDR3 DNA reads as TGTGCCAGCAGCCAAGAGCCTACAGGGCAGGTTGAAGCTTTCTTT. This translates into CASSQEPTGQVEAFF.

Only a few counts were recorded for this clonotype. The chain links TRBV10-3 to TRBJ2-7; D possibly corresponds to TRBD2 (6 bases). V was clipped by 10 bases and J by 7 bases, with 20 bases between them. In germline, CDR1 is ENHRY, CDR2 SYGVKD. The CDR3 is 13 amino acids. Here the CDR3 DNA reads TGTGCCACCGTAAACGTAGCGGATGAAGAGCAGTACTTC. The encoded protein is CATVNVADEEQYF.

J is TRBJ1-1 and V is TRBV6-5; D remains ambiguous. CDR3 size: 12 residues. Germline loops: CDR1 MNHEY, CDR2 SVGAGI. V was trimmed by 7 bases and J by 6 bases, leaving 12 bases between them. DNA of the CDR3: TGTGCCAGCACCAACACAAGGGCTGAAGCTTTCTTT. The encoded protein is CASTNTRAEAFF.